This entry is about one T cell receptor (beta chain). Its antigen is undetermined. The data derive from a study of cytomegalovirus exposure and HLA in healthy donors. J was trimmed by 5 bases and V by 4 bases; bases with no gene match: 9. The CDR3 has 16 amino acids. The germline gives CDR1 SGHRS, CDR2 YFSETQ. Study-wide results and limits: A highly shared variant cluster was judged a likely technical artifact. According to reports, the classifier identified cytomegalovirus status with high specificity and sensitivity.

In the PCR, 60 Vbeta and 13 Jbeta primers were used. TCRdb's table, derived via immunoSEQ multiplex PCR, lists solely in-frame clones and lacks some. The sample has around 100,000 clones; around 73% are singletons. The sequencing input was PBMCs. This TCR was sampled from a woman aged 40 to 50 in good health and CMV-seronegative. The chain recombines TRBV5-1 with TRBJ1-6; TRBD1 agrees at 7 bases. The CDR3 loop is CASSPGTARNNSPLHF. In nucleotides, the CDR3 is TGCGCCAGCAGCCCCGGGACAGCTAGGAATAATTCACCCCTCCACTTT.